The 20 T cell receptor beta chains presented below share a single source sample, sequenced in a study of blood T cell repertoires in COVID-19. Using immunoSEQ multiplex PCR, the repertoire was profiled, and TCRdb retains in-frame clones only, with some absent. Of approximately 260,000 clones listed, 75% to 90% are singletons. What was sequenced was PBMCs or T cells enriched from blood (not recorded which). The source of these receptors is a woman aged 30 to 39 with acute COVID-19.

The chain is built from TRBV27 and TRBJ1-6; D unclear. The CDR3 contains 12 residues. Per germline, CDR1 MNHEY and CDR2 SMNVEV (reference sequence). V gave up 5 bases and J gave up 8 bases, with 7 bases separating them. The CDR3 nucleotides read TGTGCCAGCAGTCGGAGACATTCACCCCTCCACTTT. The encoded protein is CASSRRHSPLHF.

The chain carries TRBV28 and TRBJ2-3; 11 bases match TRBD2. The length of the CDR3 is 16 residues. The V gene's germline CDR1 is MDHEN and CDR2 SYDVKM. V dropped 6 bases and J dropped 2; count of bases not matched to a gene: 7. The chain's CDR3 is CASSQLAGGLTDTQYF. CDR3 DNA sequence: TGTGCCAGCAGCCAATTAGCGGGGGGGCTCACAGATACGCAGTATTTT.

This chain joins TRBV7-2 and TRBJ2-1; TRBD2 might be the D (6 bases). The CDR3 sequence is 16 residues long. CDR1 and CDR2 (germline): SGHTA, FQGNSA. The germline V and J ends were trimmed by 2 bases and 4 bases, with 15 bases remaining between them. CDR3 DNA sequence: TGTGCCAGCAGCTTAATAGTTAGCGGCAAATACAATGAGCAGTTCTTC. As protein: CASSLIVSGKYNEQFF.

The chain combines TRBV7-9 with TRBJ2-1; TRBD1 aligns across 7 bases. Germline values: CDR1 SEHNR, CDR2 FQNEAQ (reference sequence). Losses at the gene ends were 5 bases for V and 6 bases for J; bases not matched to a gene: 16. The CDR3 sequence is 17 residues long. DNA of the CDR3: TGTGCCAGCAGCCTACCCAAGGGTCCGGGACAGACCAATGAGCAGTTCTTC. It is translated as CASSLPKGPGQTNEQFF.

The CDR3 loop reads CASSLHGQGLNEQFF. In nucleotides, the CDR3 is TGTGCCAGCAGTCTACACGGACAGGGCCTCAATGAGCAGTTCTTC. This chain links TRBV27 with TRBJ2-1, with 8 positions matching TRBD1. The trim removed 5 bases at V and 6 bases at J, leaving 9 bases unmatched. CDR1 and CDR2 (germline): MNHEY, SMNVEV (reference sequence). This CDR3 contains 15 residues.

Only a few counts were recorded for this clone. The rearrangement uses TRBV5-1 and TRBJ2-5; 10 bases match TRBD2. CDR3 length equals 15 residues. The germline V gene encodes CDR1 SGHRS and CDR2 YFSETQ. The junction had 7 bases not matched to a gene; V was cut back by 6 bases and J by 2 bases. CDR3 nucleotide sequence: TGCGCCAGCACCTCACGGACTAGCGGACAAGAGACCCAGTACTTC. Translating it yields CASTSRTSGQETQYF.

J is TRBJ1-2 and V is TRBV20-1; TRBD1 aligns across 10 bases. Germline assignment: CDR1 DFQATT and CDR2 SNEGSKA (reference sequence). The trim removed 5 bases at V and 13 bases at J, leaving 7 bases unmatched. This CDR3 spans 11 amino acids. The CDR3 here is CSAPRTGGSTF. In DNA form, the CDR3 reads TGCAGTGCTCCAAGGACAGGGGGTTCCACCTTC.

This clone occurred once. V gene TRBV12-3 or TRBV12-4 combines with J gene TRBJ1-5; TRBD1 is a possible D gene (5 bases). The CDR3 extends over 13 amino acids. Deletions cut 6 bases from V and 7 bases from J, with 13 bases between. The CDR3, as DNA: TGTGCCAGCAGCCTAAGGGGCGGCCAGCCCCAGCATTTT. Translated, it gives CASSLRGGQPQHF.

This clone appeared once. The chain employs TRBV11-3 and TRBJ2-2; 7 positions match TRBD2. With 5 bases clipped from V and 4 bases from J, the junction kept 4 bases outside the gene matches. The length of the CDR3 is 14 residues. From germline, CDR1 is SGHNT and CDR2 YENEEA. This chain's CDR3 is CASSPAGFTGELFF. In nucleotides, the CDR3 is TGTGCCAGCAGCCCAGCGGGGTTCACCGGGGAGCTGTTTTTT.

The rearrangement uses TRBV28 and TRBJ2-3; a possible D gene is TRBD2 (6 bases). Looked up from germline, CDR1 is MDHEN and CDR2 is SYDVKM. The CDR3 spans 16 residues. The V gene lost 5 bases and the J gene lost 0 bases, with 15 bases spanning the gap. DNA of the CDR3: TGTGCCAGCAGTCAATGGAGGGCTCGTAGCACAGATACGCAGTATTTT. Its protein product is CASSQWRARSTDTQYF.

This chain uses TRBV20-1 with TRBJ1-3; no firm D call. Germline values: CDR1 DFQATT, CDR2 SNEGSKA (reference sequence). The V end was cut by 3 bases, the J end by 1 base, with 13 bases between. This CDR3 spans 15 amino acids. CDR3 nucleotides: TGCAGTGCTAGTCGGGTTGAGGCTTCTGGAAACACCATATATTTT. This sequence encodes CSASRVEASGNTIYF.

Only one count was recorded for this clone. This chain uses TRBV2 with TRBJ2-1; weak D call: TRBD2 (5 bases). Germline CDR1 and CDR2: SNHLY and FYNNEI. This CDR3 comprises 14 residues. Trimming took 2 bases from V and 5 from J, leaving 10 bases between them. The CDR3 nucleotides read TGTGCCAGCAGTGAATCCGGGGTCCACAATGAGCAGTTCTTC. This encodes CASSESGVHNEQFF.

The chain carries TRBV7-3 and TRBJ1-2, with TRBD1 matching 8 bases. Germline-derived CDR1 and CDR2 are SGHTA and FQGTGA. The CDR3 totals 16 residues. The trim removed 0 bases at V and 5 bases at J, leaving 8 bases unmatched. The CDR3 nucleotides read TGTGCCAGCAGCTTAACGGGTGGACAGGGAGGTTATGGCTACACCTTC. This gives the protein CASSLTGGQGGYGYTF.

The chain has TRBV7-3 and TRBJ2-7; D remains unclear. This CDR3 is 13 amino acids long. V was cut by 5 bases and J by 3 bases, with 11 bases left in between. Germline V lookup: CDR1 SGHTA, CDR2 FQGTGA. CDR3 amino acids: CASSTKGDYEQYF. In DNA, the CDR3 is TGTGCCAGCAGCACTAAAGGTGACTACGAGCAGTACTTC.

The chain joins TRBV5-1 to TRBJ2-7; 7 bases are a match to TRBD1. This CDR3 contains 14 residues. Germline-derived CDR1 and CDR2 are SGHRS and YFSETQ. The trim removed 4 bases at V and 3 bases at J, leaving 7 bases unmatched. CDR3 loop: CASSRSTGNYEQYF. Here the CDR3 DNA reads TGCGCCAGCAGCCGTTCGACAGGGAACTACGAGCAGTACTTC.

The chain couples TRBV19 to TRBJ2-7; tentatively, D is TRBD1 (6 bases). Germline values: CDR1 LNHDA, CDR2 SQIVND (reference sequence). This CDR3 contains 15 residues. The V end was cut by 2 bases, the J end by 6 bases, with 17 bases between. The CDR3: CASSIQTGLISEQYF. For the CDR3, the DNA is TGTGCCAGTAGTATACAAACAGGGCTCATCAGCGAGCAGTACTTC.

This chain uses TRBV7-6 with TRBJ2-3; D is possibly TRBD2 (7 bases). Per germline, CDR1 SGHVS and CDR2 FNYEAQ. Trimming stripped 8 bases from V and 3 bases from J, with 18 bases between. The CDR3 sequence is 15 residues long. The CDR3 loop is CASSLGGGRTDTQYF. Written as DNA, the CDR3 is TGTGCCAGCTCATTGGGGGGGGGCAGGACAGATACGCAGTATTTT.

The chain is built from TRBV28 and TRBJ2-7; TRBD1 matches at 8 bases. The junction had 5 bases not matched to a gene; V was cut back by 0 bases and J by 1 base. Germline V gives CDR1 MDHEN, CDR2 SYDVKM. This CDR3 has 16 residues. CDR3 DNA sequence: TGTGCCAGCAGTTTATGGGCCGGGACAGGTTCCTACGAGCAGTACTTC. Protein product: CASSLWAGTGSYEQYF.

The V and J genes are TRBV28 and TRBJ2-2, with D possibly matching TRBD2 (5 bases). V was clipped by 6 bases and J by 2 bases, with 16 bases between them. Germline V gene lookup returns CDR1 MDHEN and CDR2 SYDVKM. This CDR3 comprises 16 residues. CDR3 DNA sequence: TGTGCCAGCAGCAGCTTCCGAGGACTTAACACCGGGGAGCTGTTTTTT. Residues: CASSSFRGLNTGELFF.

As to this clone: Different DNA sequences within this sample yield the same CDR3. The gene calls are TRBV28 and TRBJ1-6; the match to TRBD1 covers 10 bases. Germline lookup yields CDR1 MDHEN and CDR2 SYDVKM. The CDR3 consists of 15 residues. V gave up 2 bases and J gave up 6 bases; unmatched junction bases: 1. The CDR3, as DNA: TGTGCCAGCAGTTTAGGACAGGGGGGTAATTCACCCCTCCACTTT. It yields the protein CASSLGQGGNSPLHF.